These 9 T cell receptor beta chains were all obtained from the same sample, sequenced in a study of blood T cells in healthy people across ages. Alongside a J-beta primer mix, a sample-barcoded 5' primer served in a second PCR lasting about 7 to 11 cycles. TCRdb fed the 5' RACE reads into MiXCR, producing one record per CDR3 protein. Here the sample spans roughly 1,700,000 distinct CDR3 sequences, under 30% being singletons. Material for sequencing was blood. The receptors shown here come from a woman in her 30s in good health.

The chain employs TRBV29-1 and TRBJ2-2; D remains ambiguous. V was trimmed by 5 bases and J by 0 bases, leaving 13 bases between them. The CDR3 loop spans 15 amino acids. Germline V gene data show CDR1 as SQVTM and CDR2 as ANQGSEA. This chain's CDR3 is CSVLPLDPNTGELFF. For the CDR3, the DNA is TGCAGCGTTCTCCCACTGGACCCGAACACCGGGGAGCTGTTTTTT.

There are many counts of this clonotype. The chain is built from TRBV7-9 and TRBJ1-2, with unresolved D. From germline, CDR1 is SEHNR and CDR2 FQNEAQ (reference sequence). V was shortened by 5 bases and J by 6 bases, with 19 bases between the two germline ends. This CDR3 contains 15 residues. This CDR3 is CASSTRSIARDGYTF. CDR3 DNA sequence: TGTGCCAGCAGCACCCGGTCCATAGCGAGGGATGGCTACACCTTC. Complete variable domain (other parts from reference TRBV7-9 and TRBJ1-2): DTGVSQNPRHKITKRGQNVTFRCDPISEHNRLYWYRQTLGQGPEFLTYFQNEAQLEKSRLLSDRFSAERPKGSFSTLEIQRTEQGDSAMYLCASSTRSIARDGYTFGSGTRLTVV.

V is TRBV28 and J is TRBJ2-5, with a weak D call TRBD1 (5 bases). Trimming took 9 bases from V and 5 from J, leaving 13 bases between them. Germline-derived CDR1 and CDR2 are MDHEN and SYDVKM. This CDR3 has 12 residues. Here the CDR3 DNA reads TGTGCCAGTAATCAGGGTTGGGAGACCCAGTACTTC. Translated, it gives CASNQGWETQYF.

This rearrangement joins TRBV28 to TRBJ2-7, with D perhaps TRBD2 (5 bases). Germline V lookup: CDR1 MDHEN, CDR2 SYDVKM. CDR3 length: 14 residues. V gave up 6 bases and J gave up 0 bases, with 12 bases separating them. The CDR3 here is CASRAVGSSYEQYF. In DNA, the CDR3 is TGTGCCAGCAGGGCGGTGGGGAGCTCCTACGAGCAGTACTTC.

This clonotype showed up just a few times. J is TRBJ2-5 and V is TRBV7-9; 8 nucleotides agree with TRBD1. CDR3 length: 16 residues. The germline gives CDR1 SEHNR, CDR2 FQNEAQ (reference sequence). V lost 0 bases and J lost 4; bases outside the gene matches: 7. Here the CDR3 DNA reads TGTGCCAGCAGCTTAGCAAGGACAGGGACCCCAGAGACCCAGTACTTC. Protein product: CASSLARTGTPETQYF.

The genes are TRBV12-3 or TRBV12-4 and TRBJ1-1; weak D call: TRBD1 (6 bases). The CDR3 is made up of 15 amino acids. The V gene lost 5 bases and the J gene lost 0 bases, with 13 bases spanning the gap. The CDR3, as DNA: TGTGCCAGCAGTGAGACAGGCGCTCTGAACACTGAAGCTTTCTTT. It is translated as CASSETGALNTEAFF.

This clonotype was observed a few times. The rearrangement links TRBV6-5 to TRBJ2-1; 8 nucleotides line up with TRBD2. The CDR3 sequence is 15 residues long. The trim removed 5 bases at V and 7 bases at J, leaving 10 bases unmatched. Germline CDR1 and CDR2: MNHEY and SVGAGI. CDR3 sequence reads: CASSPPIAGKNEQFF. Here the CDR3 DNA reads TGTGCCAGCAGTCCCCCCATAGCGGGGAAAAATGAGCAGTTCTTC.

The chain employs TRBV2 and TRBJ1-6, with D unresolved. This CDR3 is built from 16 residues. Germline V lookup: CDR1 SNHLY, CDR2 FYNNEI. V was cut by 6 bases and J by 1 base, with 13 bases left in between. CDR3 in DNA: TGTGCCAGCAGGGGCAGGTGGCGGTCCTATAATTCACCCCTCCACTTT. Its protein is CASRGRWRSYNSPLHF.

This clonotype has more than one count but fewer than ten. The J gene is TRBJ2-6, the V gene TRBV7-8; D unclear. Germline CDR1 and CDR2: SGHVS and FQNEAQ. The CDR3 length is 16 residues. Trimming removed 5 bases from V and 0 bases from J, with 11 bases in between. This CDR3 is CASSHPLSSGANVLTF. The CDR3 nucleotides are TGTGCCAGCAGCCACCCTTTAAGCTCTGGGGCCAACGTCCTGACTTTC.